The 18 T cell receptor beta chains listed next were all sequenced from one sample in a study of blood T cell repertoires in COVID-19. The method was immunoSEQ multiplex PCR; TCRdb's version includes in-frame clones alone and lacks a portion of them. The table records 15,000 or so clones, around nine tenths of them present only once. Material: peripheral blood. The receptors were gathered from a woman older than 75 with COVID-19, enrolled during active disease.

The chain is built from TRBV6-5 and TRBJ1-5; D uncertain. V was trimmed by 8 bases and J by 5 bases, leaving 16 bases between them. Germline values: CDR1 MNHEY, CDR2 SVGAGI. CDR3 length: 14 residues. The CDR3: CASQTTLGDQPQHF. The DNA for the CDR3 is TGTGCCAGCCAGACCACTCTCGGAGATCAGCCCCAGCATTTT.

DNA for the CDR3: TGTGCCAGCAGCTTAGTGGTGAGGGATGGAAACACCATATATTTT. It specifies CASSLVVRDGNTIYF. This sequence joins TRBV7-2 and TRBJ1-3; D is unclear. The CDR3 extends over 15 amino acids. V was trimmed by 1 base and J by 3 bases, leaving 10 bases between them. Germline CDR1 is SGHTA and CDR2 is FQGNSA. Using reference TRBV7-2 and TRBJ1-3 for the parts outside the CDR3, the full variable domain is GAGVSQSPSNKVTEKGKDVELRCDPISGHTALYWYRQSLGQGLEFLIYFQGNSAPDKSGLPSDRFSAERTGGSVSTLTIQRTQQEDSAVYLCASSLVVRDGNTIYFGEGSWLTVV.

The chain couples TRBV6-5 to TRBJ2-1; 7 bases are a match to TRBD1. Germline CDR1 and CDR2: MNHEY and SVGAGI. This CDR3 comprises 16 residues. V shed 4 bases, J shed 4 bases, and the junction held 10 bases outside the gene matches. As DNA, the CDR3 is TGTGCCAGCAGTTCCGAAGGGGGCCCCTCATACAATGAGCAGTTCTTC. This sequence encodes CASSSEGGPSYNEQFF.

V is TRBV7-2 and J is TRBJ1-5; a weak D match, TRBD1 (5 bases). The CDR3 is made up of 15 amino acids. Germline values: CDR1 SGHTA, CDR2 FQGNSA. With 3 bases removed from V and 7 bases from J, the gap between germline ends came to 16 bases. CDR3 sequence (DNA): TGTGCCAGCAGCTTTAGTGGTCAGGGAGGACAGCCCCAGCATTTT. It codes for CASSFSGQGGQPQHF.

V is TRBV29-1 and J is TRBJ1-5; TRBD1 aligns across 7 bases. Per germline, CDR1 SQVTM and CDR2 ANQGSEA. V was pared by 4 bases and J by 3 bases, with 6 bases of the junction left unmatched. This CDR3 is built from 14 residues. CDR3 in amino acids: CSVVEQGDNQPQHF. As DNA, the CDR3 is TGCAGCGTTGTAGAGCAGGGGGACAATCAGCCCCAGCATTTT.

This clone was seen a few times. This rearrangement joins TRBV5-4 to TRBJ2-2; TRBD2 agrees at 12 bases. Per germline, CDR1 SGHNT and CDR2 YYREEE (reference sequence). V was pared by 3 bases and J by 3 bases, with 3 bases of the junction left unmatched. This CDR3 spans 16 amino acids. The CDR3 nucleotides are TGTGCCAGCAGCTCACTAGCGGGAGGCGACACCGGGGAGCTGTTTTTT. Protein: CASSSLAGGDTGELFF.

This clone occurred a few times. The V and J genes are TRBV5-4 and TRBJ1-1, with D hard to call. V dropped 0 bases and J dropped 4 bases, with 7 bases sitting between them. The V gene's germline CDR1 is SGHNT and CDR2 YYREEE (reference sequence). The CDR3 loop spans 13 amino acids. The CDR3 loop reads CASSLAVATEAFF. CDR3 DNA: TGTGCCAGCAGCTTGGCTGTAGCCACTGAAGCTTTCTTT.

This chain's CDR3 is CASSIGLAGENEQFF. CDR3 bases: TGTGCCAGCTCAATCGGACTAGCGGGAGAGAATGAGCAGTTCTTC. The chain couples TRBV18 to TRBJ2-1; 13 bases align to TRBD2. Trimming at V came to 5 bases and at J to 7 bases, leaving 5 bases not matched to a gene. CDR3 size: 15 residues. Germline values: CDR1 KGHSH, CDR2 LQKENI. The full variable domain, with the rest looked up from reference TRBV18 and TRBJ2-1, is NAGVMQNPRHLVRRRGQEARLRCSPMKGHSHVYWYRQLPEEGLKFMVYLQKENIIDESGMPKERFSAEFPKEGPSILRIQQVVRGDSAAYFCASSIGLAGENEQFFGPGTRLTVL.

The chain uses TRBV6-6 and TRBJ1-2; a weak D match, TRBD1 (5 bases). Trimming took 8 bases from V and 1 from J, leaving 14 bases between them. The CDR3 has 14 residues. Germline V lookup: CDR1 MNHNY, CDR2 SVGAGI (reference sequence). CDR3 bases: TGTGCCAGCCTTGCAGGACAACTTAACTATGGCTACACCTTC. Its protein product is CASLAGQLNYGYTF.

The chain employs TRBV4-1 and TRBJ2-3; no clear D. CDR1 and CDR2 (germline): MGHRA, YSYEKL. Trimming removed 5 bases at V and 2 bases at J, with 8 bases between. The CDR3 spans 13 residues. In nucleotides, the CDR3 is TGCGCCAGCAGCTCCCAGGCCACAGATACGCAGTATTTT. As protein: CASSSQATDTQYF.

This clone was seen a single time. The J gene is TRBJ1-3, the V gene TRBV19, with D possibly matching TRBD1 (5 bases). Germline CDR1 is LNHDA and CDR2 is SQIVND (reference sequence). V dropped 7 bases and J dropped 1 base, with 17 bases sitting between them. The CDR3 is 16 residues long. The CDR3 nucleotides read TGTGCCAGTACCCCGGAGGGGACCCGGTCTGGAAACACCATATATTTT. Translation gives CASTPEGTRSGNTIYF.

CDR3 amino acids: CASSPLGGQETQYF. In DNA form, the CDR3 reads TGCGCCAGCAGCCCACTAGGGGGACAAGAGACCCAGTACTTC. The chain has TRBV5-1 and TRBJ2-5; TRBD1 is a possible D gene (6 bases). The CDR3 totals 14 residues. V shed 4 bases and J shed 2 bases, with 12 bases lying between them. The germline V gene has CDR1 SGHRS and CDR2 YFSETQ. Based on the CDR3 plus reference TRBV5-1 and TRBJ2-5, the full variable domain is KAGVTQTPRYLIKTRGQQVTLSCSPISGHRSVSWYQQTPGQGLQFLFEYFSETQRNKGNFPGRFSGRQFSNSRSEMNVSTLELGDSALYLCASSPLGGQETQYFGPGTRLLVL.

V and J are TRBV5-1 and TRBJ2-5; 7 nucleotides match TRBD2. V was clipped by 3 bases and J by 5 bases; unmatched bases: 7. The CDR3 length is 14 residues. CDR1 is SGHRS and CDR2 is YFSETQ in the germline V gene. For the CDR3, the DNA is TGCGCCAGCAGCTCCGCGCCCGGGGGGGAGACCCAGTACTTC. It encodes CASSSAPGGETQYF.

The J gene is TRBJ2-1, the V gene TRBV10-2, with 11 nucleotides matching TRBD2. Per germline, CDR1 WSHSY and CDR2 SAAADI. This CDR3 comprises 16 residues. V shed 7 bases and J 4 bases; nucleotides not matched to a gene: 9. CDR3 coding DNA: TGCGCCAGCACCTTCGTAGGGACTAGCGGTTACAATGAGCAGTTCTTC. Encoded protein: CASTFVGTSGYNEQFF.

The chain is built from TRBV7-3 and TRBJ2-3, with a possible D match to TRBD1 (5 bases). The CDR3 has 14 amino acids. From germline, CDR1 is SGHTA and CDR2 FQGTGA. Trimming removed 3 bases at V and 0 bases at J, with 7 bases between. CDR3 region: CASSFRASTDTQYF. For the CDR3, the DNA is TGTGCCAGCAGCTTCAGGGCTAGCACAGATACGCAGTATTTT.

The chain carries TRBV7-2 and TRBJ2-7, with 7 bases aligning to TRBD1. Germline CDR1 and CDR2: SGHTA and FQGNSA. J was trimmed by 2 bases and V by 0 bases; bases with no gene match: 7. The CDR3 has 16 residues. The CDR3 DNA is TGTGCCAGCAGCTTAGCGCGGGCAGGGGGACCCTACGAGCAGTACTTC. It is translated as CASSLARAGGPYEQYF.

The chain has TRBV11-2 and TRBJ1-4; possibly TRBD1 for D (6 bases). Trimming removed 4 bases from V and 11 bases from J, with 20 bases in between. The CDR3 totals 15 residues. Germline loops: CDR1 SGHAT, CDR2 FQNNGV. As DNA, the CDR3 is TGTGCCAGCAGCTCCCTGCGGGGGCCCCTTGAGAAACTGTTTTTT. The encoded protein is CASSSLRGPLEKLFF.

The chain has TRBV18 and TRBJ2-6; 10 bases line up with TRBD1. This CDR3 has 17 amino acids. J was trimmed by 4 bases and V by 2 bases; bases with no gene match: 5. Germline CDR1 reads KGHSH; CDR2 reads LQKENI. The CDR3 DNA is TGTGCCAGCTCACCAGTGGGGACAGGGGTCGGGGCCAACGTCCTGACTTTC. This codes for CASSPVGTGVGANVLTF.